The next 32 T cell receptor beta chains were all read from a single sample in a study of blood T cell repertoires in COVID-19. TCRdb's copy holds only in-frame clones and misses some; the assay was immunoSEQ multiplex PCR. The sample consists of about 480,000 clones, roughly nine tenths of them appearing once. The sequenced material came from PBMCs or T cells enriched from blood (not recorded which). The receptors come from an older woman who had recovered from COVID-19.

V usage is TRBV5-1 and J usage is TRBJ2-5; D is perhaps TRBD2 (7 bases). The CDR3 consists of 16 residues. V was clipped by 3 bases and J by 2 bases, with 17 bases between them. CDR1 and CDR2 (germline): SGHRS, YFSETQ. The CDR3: CASSWVAGAFQETQYF. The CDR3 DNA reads TGCGCCAGCAGCTGGGTGGCGGGGGCTTTTCAAGAGACCCAGTACTTC.

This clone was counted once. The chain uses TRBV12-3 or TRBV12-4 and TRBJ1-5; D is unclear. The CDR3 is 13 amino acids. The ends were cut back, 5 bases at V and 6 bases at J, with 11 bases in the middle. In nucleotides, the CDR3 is TGTGCCAGCAGTACCCTCTACGGTCAGCCCCAGCATTTT. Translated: CASSTLYGQPQHF.

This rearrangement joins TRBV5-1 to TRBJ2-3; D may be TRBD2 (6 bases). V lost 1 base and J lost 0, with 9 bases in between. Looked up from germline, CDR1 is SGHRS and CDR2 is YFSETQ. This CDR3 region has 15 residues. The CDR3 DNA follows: TGCGCCAGCAGCTTGTTGGCGGGGAGCACAGATACGCAGTATTTT. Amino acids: CASSLLAGSTDTQYF. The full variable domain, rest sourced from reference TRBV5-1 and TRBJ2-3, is KAGVTQTPRYLIKTRGQQVTLSCSPISGHRSVSWYQQTPGQGLQFLFEYFSETQRNKGNFPGRFSGRQFSNSRSEMNVSTLELGDSALYLCASSLLAGSTDTQYFGPGTRLTVL.

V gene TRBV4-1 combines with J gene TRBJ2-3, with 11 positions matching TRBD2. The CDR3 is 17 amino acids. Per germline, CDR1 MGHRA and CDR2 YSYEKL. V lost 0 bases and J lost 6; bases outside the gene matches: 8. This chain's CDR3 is CASSQDRPSGGHDTQYF. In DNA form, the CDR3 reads TGCGCCAGCAGCCAAGATCGGCCTAGCGGGGGGCATGATACGCAGTATTTT.

CDR3 sequence reads: CASSLRFGGETQYF. The CDR3 bases are TGTGCCAGCAGCTTACGGTTTGGGGGGGAGACCCAGTACTTC. The chain recombines TRBV13 with TRBJ2-5, with D possibly being TRBD2 (6 bases). Germline loops: CDR1 PRHDT, CDR2 FYEKMQ (reference sequence). Trimming pared 2 bases from V and 5 bases from J, leaving 12 bases between. The CDR3 spans 14 residues.

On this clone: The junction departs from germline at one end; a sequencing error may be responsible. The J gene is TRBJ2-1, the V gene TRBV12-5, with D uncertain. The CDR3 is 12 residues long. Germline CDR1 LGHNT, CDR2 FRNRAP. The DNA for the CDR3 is TGTGCTAGTGGTTTGGGGTACAGTGAGCAGTTCTTC. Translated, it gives CASGLGYSEQFF.

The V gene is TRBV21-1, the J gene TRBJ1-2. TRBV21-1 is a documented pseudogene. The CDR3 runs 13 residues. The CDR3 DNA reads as TGTGCCAGCAGCATTTGGGGGGGGTATGGCTACACCTTC. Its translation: CASSIWGGYGYTF.

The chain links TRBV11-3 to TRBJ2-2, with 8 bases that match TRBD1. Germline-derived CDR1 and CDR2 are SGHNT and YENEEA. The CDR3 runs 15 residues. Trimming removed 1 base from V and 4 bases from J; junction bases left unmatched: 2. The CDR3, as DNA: TGTGCCAGCAGCTTAGTTACAGGGGGCACCGGGGAGCTGTTTTTT. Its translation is CASSLVTGGTGELFF.

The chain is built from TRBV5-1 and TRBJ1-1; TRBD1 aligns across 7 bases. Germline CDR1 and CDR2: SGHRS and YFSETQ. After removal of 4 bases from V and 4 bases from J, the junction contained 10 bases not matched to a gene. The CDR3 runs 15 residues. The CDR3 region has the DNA TGCGCCAGCAGCCCCGGCCGAGGGGGCCTCACTGAAGCTTTCTTT. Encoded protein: CASSPGRGGLTEAFF. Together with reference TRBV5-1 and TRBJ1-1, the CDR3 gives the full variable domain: KAGVTQTPRYLIKTRGQQVTLSCSPISGHRSVSWYQQTPGQGLQFLFEYFSETQRNKGNFPGRFSGRQFSNSRSEMNVSTLELGDSALYLCASSPGRGGLTEAFFGQGTRLTVV.

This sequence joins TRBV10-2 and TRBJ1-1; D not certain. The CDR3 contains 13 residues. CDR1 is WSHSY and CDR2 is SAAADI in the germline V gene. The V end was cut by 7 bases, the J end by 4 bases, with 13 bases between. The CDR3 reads CASTLTDSTEAFF. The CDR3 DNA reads TGCGCCAGCACCTTGACCGACTCCACTGAAGCTTTCTTT.

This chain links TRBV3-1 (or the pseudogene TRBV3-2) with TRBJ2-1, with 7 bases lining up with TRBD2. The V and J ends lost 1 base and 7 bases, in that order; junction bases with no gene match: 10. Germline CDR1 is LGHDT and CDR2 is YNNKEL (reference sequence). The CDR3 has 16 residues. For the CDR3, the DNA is TGTGCCAGCAGCCAAGGTAGGTCTAGCGGACGAAATGAGCAGTTCTTC. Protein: CASSQGRSSGRNEQFF.

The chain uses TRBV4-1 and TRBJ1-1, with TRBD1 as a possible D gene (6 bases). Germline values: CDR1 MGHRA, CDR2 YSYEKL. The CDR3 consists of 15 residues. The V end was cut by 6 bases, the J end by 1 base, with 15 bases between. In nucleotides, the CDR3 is TGCGCCAGCAGACACCCGGGACAAAAGAACACTGAAGCTTTCTTT. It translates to CASRHPGQKNTEAFF.

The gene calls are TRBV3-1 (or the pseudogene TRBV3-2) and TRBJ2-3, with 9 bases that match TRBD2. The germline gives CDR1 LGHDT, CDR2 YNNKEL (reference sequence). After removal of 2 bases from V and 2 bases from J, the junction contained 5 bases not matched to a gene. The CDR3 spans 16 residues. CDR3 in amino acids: CASSQFGTSSTDTQYF. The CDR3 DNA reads TGTGCCAGCAGCCAATTCGGGACTAGCTCCACAGATACGCAGTATTTT.

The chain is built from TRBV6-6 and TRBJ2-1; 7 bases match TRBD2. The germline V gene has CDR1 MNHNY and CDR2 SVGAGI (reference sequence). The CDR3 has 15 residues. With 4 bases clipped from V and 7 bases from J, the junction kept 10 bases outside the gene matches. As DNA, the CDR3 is TGTGCCAGCAGTTCCCAGAATGGGGGAGGGAATGAGCAGTTCTTC. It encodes CASSSQNGGGNEQFF.

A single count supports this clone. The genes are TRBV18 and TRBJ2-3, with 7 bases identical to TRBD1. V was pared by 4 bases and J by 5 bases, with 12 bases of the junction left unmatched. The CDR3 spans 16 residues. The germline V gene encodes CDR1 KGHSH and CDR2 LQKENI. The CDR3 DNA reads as TGTGCCAGCTCACTAAACACAGGGGCGAACGGAGATACGCAGTATTTT. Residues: CASSLNTGANGDTQYF.

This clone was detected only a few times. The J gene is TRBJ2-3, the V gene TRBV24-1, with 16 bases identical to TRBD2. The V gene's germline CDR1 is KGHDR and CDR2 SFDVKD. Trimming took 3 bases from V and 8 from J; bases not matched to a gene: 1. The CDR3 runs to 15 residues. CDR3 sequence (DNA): TGTGCCACCAGTGATGGGACTAGCGGGGGGGGTACGCAGTATTTT. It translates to CATSDGTSGGGTQYF.

The CDR3 sequence is CASSQDGERGVSSGANVLTF. The CDR3 nucleotides read TGTGCCAGCAGCCAAGATGGCGAGCGGGGGGTCTCCTCTGGGGCCAACGTCCTGACTTTC. The V gene is TRBV4-2, the J gene TRBJ2-6, with 9 bases aligning to TRBD2. This CDR3 comprises 20 residues. Trimming cost V 0 bases and J 0 bases; bases outside gene matches: 9. Germline V gene lookup returns CDR1 LGHNA and CDR2 YNFKEQ.

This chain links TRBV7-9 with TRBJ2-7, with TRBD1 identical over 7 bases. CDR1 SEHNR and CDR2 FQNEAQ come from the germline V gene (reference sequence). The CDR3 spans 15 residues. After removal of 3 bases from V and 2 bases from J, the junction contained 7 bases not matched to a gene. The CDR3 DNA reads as TGTGCCAGCAGCTTGTTCGGGACAGTAGCCTACGAGCAGTACTTC. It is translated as CASSLFGTVAYEQYF.

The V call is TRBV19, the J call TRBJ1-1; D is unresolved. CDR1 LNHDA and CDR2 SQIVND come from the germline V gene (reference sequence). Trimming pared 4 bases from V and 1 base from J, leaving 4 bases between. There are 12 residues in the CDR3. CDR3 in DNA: TGTGCCAGTAGTACAGGGAACACTGAAGCTTTCTTT. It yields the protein CASSTGNTEAFF.

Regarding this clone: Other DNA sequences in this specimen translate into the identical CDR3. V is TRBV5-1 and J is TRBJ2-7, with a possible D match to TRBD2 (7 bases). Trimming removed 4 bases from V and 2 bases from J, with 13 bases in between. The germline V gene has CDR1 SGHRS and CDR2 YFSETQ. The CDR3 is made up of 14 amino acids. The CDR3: CASSRRGGAYEQYF. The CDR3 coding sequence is TGCGCCAGCAGCCGGCGAGGGGGGGCCTACGAGCAGTACTTC.

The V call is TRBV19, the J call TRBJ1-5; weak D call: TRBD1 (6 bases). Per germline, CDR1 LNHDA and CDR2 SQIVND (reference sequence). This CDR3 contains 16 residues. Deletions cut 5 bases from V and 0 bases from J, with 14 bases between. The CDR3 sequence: CASSSGTYYSNQPQHF. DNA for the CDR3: TGTGCCAGTAGTTCCGGGACATACTATAGCAATCAGCCCCAGCATTTT.

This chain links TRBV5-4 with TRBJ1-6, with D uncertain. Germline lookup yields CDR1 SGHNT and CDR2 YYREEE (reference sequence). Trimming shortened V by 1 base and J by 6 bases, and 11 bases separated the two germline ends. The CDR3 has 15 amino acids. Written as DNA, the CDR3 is TGTGCCAGCAGCTTGTGGGGAGTCCTTAATTCACCCCTCCACTTT. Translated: CASSLWGVLNSPLHF.

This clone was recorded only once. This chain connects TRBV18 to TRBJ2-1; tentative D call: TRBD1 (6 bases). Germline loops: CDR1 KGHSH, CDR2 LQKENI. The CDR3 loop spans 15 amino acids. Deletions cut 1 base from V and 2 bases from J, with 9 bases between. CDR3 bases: TGTGCCAGCTCACCACTAGGGGGAACCTACAATGAGCAGTTCTTC. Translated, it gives CASSPLGGTYNEQFF. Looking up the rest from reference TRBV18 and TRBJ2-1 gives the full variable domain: NAGVMQNPRHLVRRRGQEARLRCSPMKGHSHVYWYRQLPEEGLKFMVYLQKENIIDESGMPKERFSAEFPKEGPSILRIQQVVRGDSAAYFCASSPLGGTYNEQFFGPGTRLTVL.

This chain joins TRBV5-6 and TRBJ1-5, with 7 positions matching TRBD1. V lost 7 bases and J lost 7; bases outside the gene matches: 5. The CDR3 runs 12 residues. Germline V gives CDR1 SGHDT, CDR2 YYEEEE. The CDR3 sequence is CASSTGSQPQHF. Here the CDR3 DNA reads TGTGCCAGCTCGACAGGGTCCCAGCCCCAGCATTTT.

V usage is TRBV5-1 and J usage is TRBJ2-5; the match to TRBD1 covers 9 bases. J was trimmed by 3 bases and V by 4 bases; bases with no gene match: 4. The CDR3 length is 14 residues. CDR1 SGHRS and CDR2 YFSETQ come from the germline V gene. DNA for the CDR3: TGCGCCAGCAGCGTCTGGACAGGGGAAGAGACCCAGTACTTC. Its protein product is CASSVWTGEETQYF.

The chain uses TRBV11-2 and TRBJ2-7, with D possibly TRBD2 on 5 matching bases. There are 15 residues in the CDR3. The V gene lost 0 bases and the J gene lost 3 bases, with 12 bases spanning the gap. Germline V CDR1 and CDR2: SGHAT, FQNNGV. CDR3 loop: CASSLEGGRGYEQYV. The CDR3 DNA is TGTGCCAGCAGCTTAGAAGGAGGACGGGGCTACGAGCAGTACGTC.

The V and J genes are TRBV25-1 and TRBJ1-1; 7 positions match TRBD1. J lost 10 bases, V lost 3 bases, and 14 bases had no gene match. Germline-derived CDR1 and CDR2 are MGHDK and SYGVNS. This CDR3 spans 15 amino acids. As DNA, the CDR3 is TGTGCCAGCAGTGACCCCGGGACAGCCCTTCAGGGAGCTTTCTTT. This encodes CASSDPGTALQGAFF.

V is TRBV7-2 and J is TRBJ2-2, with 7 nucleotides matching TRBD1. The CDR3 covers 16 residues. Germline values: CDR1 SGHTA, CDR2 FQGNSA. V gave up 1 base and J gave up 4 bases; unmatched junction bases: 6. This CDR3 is CASSLGTGRGTGELFF. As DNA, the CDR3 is TGTGCCAGCAGCTTAGGGACAGGCCGAGGCACCGGGGAGCTGTTTTTT.

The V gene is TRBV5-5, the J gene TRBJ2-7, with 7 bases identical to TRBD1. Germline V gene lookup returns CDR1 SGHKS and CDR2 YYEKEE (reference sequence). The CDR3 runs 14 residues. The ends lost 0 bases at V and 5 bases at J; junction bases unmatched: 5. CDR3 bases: TGTGCCAGCAGCTTGGCGGACAGGAGCAACGAGCAGTACGTC. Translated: CASSLADRSNEQYV.

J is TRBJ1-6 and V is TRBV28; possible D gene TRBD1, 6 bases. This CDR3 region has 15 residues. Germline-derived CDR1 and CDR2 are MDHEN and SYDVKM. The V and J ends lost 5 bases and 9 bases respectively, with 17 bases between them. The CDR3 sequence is CASSKPLTGSSPLHF. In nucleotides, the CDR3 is TGTGCCAGCAGTAAGCCCCTGACAGGAAGTTCACCCCTCCACTTT.

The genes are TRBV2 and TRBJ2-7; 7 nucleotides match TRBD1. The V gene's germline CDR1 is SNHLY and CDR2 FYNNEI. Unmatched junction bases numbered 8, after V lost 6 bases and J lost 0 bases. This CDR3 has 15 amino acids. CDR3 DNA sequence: TGTGCCAGCAGCTTGGACAGGTCAAACTCCTACGAGCAGTACTTC. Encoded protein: CASSLDRSNSYEQYF.

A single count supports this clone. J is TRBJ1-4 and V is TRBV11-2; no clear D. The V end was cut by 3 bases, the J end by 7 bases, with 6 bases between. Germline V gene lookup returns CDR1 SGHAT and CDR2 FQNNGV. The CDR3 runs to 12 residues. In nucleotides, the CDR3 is TGTGCCAGCAGCTTGGGAGTTGAAAAACTGTTTTTT. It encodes CASSLGVEKLFF.